The T cell receptor (beta chain) described here comes from a study of cytomegalovirus exposure and HLA in healthy donors. The study's findings and limits: Apart from CMV serostatus, no immune exposure information was available. V- and J-gene trimming in TCR beta was tied to a missense DCLRE1C variant by an analysis performed later. Among CMV-associated TCR beta chains, most appeared HLA-restricted in a later analysis.

Comments on this clone: The antigen remains undetermined.

Both 60 Vbeta primers and 13 Jbeta primers went into the PCR. Sequencing used immunoSEQ multiplex PCR; TCRdb keeps in-frame clones, though not all of them. The data contain about 130,000 clones, 70% to 80% of them singletons. The germline CDR1 and CDR2 sequences are SNHLY and FYNNEI. V dropped 6 bases and J dropped 2 bases, with 8 bases sitting between them. The CDR3 consists of 12 residues. This chain uses TRBV2 with TRBJ2-7; no firm D call. The clonotype was recovered from a man in his forties or fifties in good health and CMV-seronegative. Source material: PBMCs. The CDR3 DNA reads as TGTGCCAGCAGGGGCAGAACCTACGAGCAGTACTTC. Its protein product is CASRGRTYEQYF.